This T cell receptor beta chain originates from a study of shared clonotypes between healthy human individuals. Across the whole study: Researchers assigned three CD4 naive, three CD4 memory, two CD8 naive and one CD8 memory plate to each donor. Study-level findings and limits: Tissues were not sampled, only blood, and their repertoires likely differ. Shared clonotypes: approximately 5% naive CD4, about 3.3% naive CD8, less than 2.5% memory CD4, 0.4% to 0.45% memory CD8.

Every immunoSEQ plate was one replicate of a subset's evenly spread DNA. Clones were read by immunoSEQ multiplex PCR, and TCRdb kept only the in-frame ones, dropping some. The table shows 2.3 million or so clones, with approximately 93% occurring only once. Concerning this clone: Its antigen is unidentified.

The germline CDR1 and CDR2 sequences are MDHEN and SYDVKM. The CDR3 is made up of 13 amino acids. Trimming cost V 2 bases and J 3 bases, with 7 bases left between them. Sequencing was carried out using naive CD4+ T cells from PBMCs. Subset: CD45RA+ positively selected. This sequence was found in a man between 18 and 35 years old in good health. Some clones in this sample may be carry-over from other donors' samples. The chain joins TRBV28 to TRBJ1-2; D remains unclear. CDR3 DNA sequence: TGTGCCAGCAGTTTACCAGATTACTATGGCTACACCTTC. Its translation is CASSLPDYYGYTF.